The clone carrying this TCR beta chain appeared a few times. The data stem from a study of blood T cell repertoires in COVID-19. Study as a whole: The samples span acute and convalescent COVID-19 from the United States, Italy and Spain. The analysed material was cDNA or gDNA that came from T cells, B-cell-depleted T cells, or PBMCs.

As processed by the authors: Using reference gene primer amplification, nucleated cell counts were estimated. The protocol was immunoSEQ multiplex PCR, while the TCRdb copy is restricted to in-frame clones and leaves out a portion. The D gene and trimming were derived from the DNA, and the V and J assignments and clone size from that table. The sample includes roughly 500,000 clones, approximately 83% seen only once; the top ten take 3% to 4%. This clonotype was obtained from a human donor in a cohort sampled during active COVID-19. Sequences were obtained from peripheral blood.

DNA of the CDR3: TGTGCCTGGAGTCGCCGGGGGTGGCAGGACGAAAAACTGTTTTTT. Protein product: CAWSRRGWQDEKLFF. The J gene is TRBJ1-4, the V gene TRBV30, with D possibly matching TRBD1 (5 bases). Germline CDR1 and CDR2: GTSNPN and SVGIG (reference sequence). V lost 2 bases, J lost 8 bases, and 18 bases lay in between. This CDR3 has 15 residues.